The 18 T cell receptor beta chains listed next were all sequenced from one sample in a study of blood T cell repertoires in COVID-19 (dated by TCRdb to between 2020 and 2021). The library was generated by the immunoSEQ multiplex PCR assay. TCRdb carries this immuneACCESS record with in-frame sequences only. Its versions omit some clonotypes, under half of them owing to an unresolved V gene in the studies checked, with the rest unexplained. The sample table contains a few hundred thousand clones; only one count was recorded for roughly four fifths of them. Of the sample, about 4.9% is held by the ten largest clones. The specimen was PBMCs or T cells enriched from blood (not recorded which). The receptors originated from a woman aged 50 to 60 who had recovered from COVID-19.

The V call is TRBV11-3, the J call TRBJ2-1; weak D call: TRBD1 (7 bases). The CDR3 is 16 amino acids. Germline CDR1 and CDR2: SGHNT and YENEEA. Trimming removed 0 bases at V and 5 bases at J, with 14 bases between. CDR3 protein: CASSLEGRGRNNEQFF. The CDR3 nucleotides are TGTGCCAGCAGCTTAGAAGGCAGGGGGAGGAACAATGAGCAGTTCTTC.

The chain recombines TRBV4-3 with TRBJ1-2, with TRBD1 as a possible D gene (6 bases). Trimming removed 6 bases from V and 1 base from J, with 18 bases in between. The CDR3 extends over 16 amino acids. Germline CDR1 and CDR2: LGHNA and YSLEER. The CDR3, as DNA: TGCGCCAGCAGGCCGCGGGGGGCGCCTGATAACTATGGCTACACCTTC. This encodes CASRPRGAPDNYGYTF.

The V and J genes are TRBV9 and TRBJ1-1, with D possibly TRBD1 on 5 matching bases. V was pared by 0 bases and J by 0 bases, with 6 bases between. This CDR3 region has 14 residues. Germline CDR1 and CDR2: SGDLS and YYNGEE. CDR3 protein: CASSVGGVNTEAFF. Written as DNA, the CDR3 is TGTGCCAGCAGCGTAGGGGGGGTGAACACTGAAGCTTTCTTT. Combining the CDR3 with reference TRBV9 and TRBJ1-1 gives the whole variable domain DSGVTQTPKHLITATGQRVTLRCSPRSGDLSVYWYQQSLDQGLQFLIQYYNGEERAKGNILERFSAQQFPDLHSELNLSSLELGDSALYFCASSVGGVNTEAFFGQGTRLTVV.

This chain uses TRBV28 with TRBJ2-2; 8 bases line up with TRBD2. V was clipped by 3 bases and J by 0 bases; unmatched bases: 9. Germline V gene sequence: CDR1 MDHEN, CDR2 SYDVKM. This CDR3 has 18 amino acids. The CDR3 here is CASSFDSRLAPNTGELFF. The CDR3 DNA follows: TGTGCCAGCAGTTTCGACAGTCGACTAGCGCCGAACACCGGGGAGCTGTTTTTT.

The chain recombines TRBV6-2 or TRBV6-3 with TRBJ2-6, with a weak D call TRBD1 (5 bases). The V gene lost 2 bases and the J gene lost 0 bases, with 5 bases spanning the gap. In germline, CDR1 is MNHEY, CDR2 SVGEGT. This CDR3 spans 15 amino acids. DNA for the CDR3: TGTGCCAGCAGTTACAGGGGCTCTGGGGCCAACGTCCTGACTTTC. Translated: CASSYRGSGANVLTF.

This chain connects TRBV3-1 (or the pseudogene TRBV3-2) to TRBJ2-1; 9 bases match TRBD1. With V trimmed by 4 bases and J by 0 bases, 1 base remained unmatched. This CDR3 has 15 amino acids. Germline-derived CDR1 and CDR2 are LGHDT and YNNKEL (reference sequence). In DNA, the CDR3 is TGTGCCAGCAGCCCGACAGGGGGCTCCTACAATGAGCAGTTCTTC. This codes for CASSPTGGSYNEQFF.

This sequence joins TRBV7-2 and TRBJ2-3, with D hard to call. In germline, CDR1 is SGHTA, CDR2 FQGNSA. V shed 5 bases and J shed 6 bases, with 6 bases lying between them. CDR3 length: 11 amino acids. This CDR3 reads CASSHLDTQYF. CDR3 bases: TGTGCCAGCAGCCACTTGGATACGCAGTATTTT. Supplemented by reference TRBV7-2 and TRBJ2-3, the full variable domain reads GAGVSQSPSNKVTEKGKDVELRCDPISGHTALYWYRQSLGQGLEFLIYFQGNSAPDKSGLPSDRFSAERTGGSVSTLTIQRTQQEDSAVYLCASSHLDTQYFGPGTRLTVL.

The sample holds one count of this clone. The chain's CDR3 is CASSNRGQETQYF. The CDR3 DNA reads TGTGCCAGCAGCAATCGGGGACAAGAGACCCAGTACTTC. V usage is TRBV9 and J usage is TRBJ2-5, with D tentatively TRBD2 (5 bases). Germline lookup yields CDR1 SGDLS and CDR2 YYNGEE. The ends were cut back, 4 bases at V and 2 bases at J, with 9 bases in the middle. The CDR3 covers 13 residues.

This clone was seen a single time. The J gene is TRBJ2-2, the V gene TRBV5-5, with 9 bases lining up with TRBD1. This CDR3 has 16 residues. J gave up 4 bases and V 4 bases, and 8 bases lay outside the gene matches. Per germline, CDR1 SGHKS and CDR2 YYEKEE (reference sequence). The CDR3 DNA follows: TGTGCCAGCAGCGAGGGACAGGGTAGGAGCACCGGGGAGCTGTTTTTT. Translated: CASSEGQGRSTGELFF. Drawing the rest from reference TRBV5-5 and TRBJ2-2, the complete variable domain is DAGVTQSPTHLIKTRGQQVTLRCSPISGHKSVSWYQQVLGQGPQFIFQYYEKEERGRGNFPDRFSARQFPNYSSELNVNALLLGDSALYLCASSEGQGRSTGELFFGEGSRLTVL.

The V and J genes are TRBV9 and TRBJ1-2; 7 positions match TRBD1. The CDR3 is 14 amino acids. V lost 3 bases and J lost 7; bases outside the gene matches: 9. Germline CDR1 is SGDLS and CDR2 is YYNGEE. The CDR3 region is CASSARGQGVGYTF. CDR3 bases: TGTGCCAGCAGCGCGAGGGGGCAGGGGGTTGGCTACACCTTC.

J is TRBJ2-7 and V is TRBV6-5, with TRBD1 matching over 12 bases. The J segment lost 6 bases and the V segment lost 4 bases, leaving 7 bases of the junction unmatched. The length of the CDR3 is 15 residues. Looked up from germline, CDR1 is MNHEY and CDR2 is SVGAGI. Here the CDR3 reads CASSSIGTGGFEQYF. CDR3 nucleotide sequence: TGTGCCAGCAGTTCTATTGGGACAGGGGGCTTCGAGCAGTACTTC.

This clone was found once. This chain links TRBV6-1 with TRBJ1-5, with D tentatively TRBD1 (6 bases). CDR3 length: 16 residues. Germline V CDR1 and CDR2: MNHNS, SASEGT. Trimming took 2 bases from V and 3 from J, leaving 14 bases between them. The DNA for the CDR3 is TGTGCCAGCAGTGAATGGAGGGGGGGGACCAATCAGCCCCAGCATTTT. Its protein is CASSEWRGGTNQPQHF.

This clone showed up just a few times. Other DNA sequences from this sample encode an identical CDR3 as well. CDR3 bases: TGTGCCAGCAGCGTCGACAGGGGCGAGCAGTACTTC. Translating it yields CASSVDRGEQYF. This rearrangement joins TRBV9 to TRBJ2-7, with 8 nucleotides matching TRBD1. The V gene end was trimmed by 2 bases and the J gene end by 6 bases; junction bases not matched to a gene: 1. Germline CDR1 and CDR2: SGDLS and YYNGEE. The CDR3 contains 12 residues.

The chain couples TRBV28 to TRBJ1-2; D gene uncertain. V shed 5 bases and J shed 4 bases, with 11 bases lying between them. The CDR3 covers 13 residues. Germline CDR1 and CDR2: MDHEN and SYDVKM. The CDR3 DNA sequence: TGTGCCAGCAGTCTCGGAGCTACCTATGGCTACACCTTC. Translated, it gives CASSLGATYGYTF.

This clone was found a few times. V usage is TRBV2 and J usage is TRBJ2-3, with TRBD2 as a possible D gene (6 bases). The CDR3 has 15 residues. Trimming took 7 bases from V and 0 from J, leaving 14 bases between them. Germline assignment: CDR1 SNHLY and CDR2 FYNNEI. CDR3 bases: TGTGCCAGCAAGGGAGGAACAGCTAGCACAGATACGCAGTATTTT. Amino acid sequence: CASKGGTASTDTQYF.

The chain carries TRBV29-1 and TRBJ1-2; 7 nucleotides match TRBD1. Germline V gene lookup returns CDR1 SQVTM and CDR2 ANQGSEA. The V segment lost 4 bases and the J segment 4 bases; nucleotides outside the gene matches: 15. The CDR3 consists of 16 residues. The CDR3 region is CSVGLLGAGGIYGYTF. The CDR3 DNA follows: TGCAGCGTTGGACTCTTAGGGGCAGGGGGTATCTATGGCTACACCTTC.

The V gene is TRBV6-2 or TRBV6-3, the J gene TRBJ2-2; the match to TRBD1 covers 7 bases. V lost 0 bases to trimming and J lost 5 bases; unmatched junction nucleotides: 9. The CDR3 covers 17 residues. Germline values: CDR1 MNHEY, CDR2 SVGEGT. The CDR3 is CASSYSPDRSWTGELFF. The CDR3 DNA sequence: TGTGCCAGCAGTTACTCCCCGGACAGGTCTTGGACCGGGGAGCTGTTTTTT.

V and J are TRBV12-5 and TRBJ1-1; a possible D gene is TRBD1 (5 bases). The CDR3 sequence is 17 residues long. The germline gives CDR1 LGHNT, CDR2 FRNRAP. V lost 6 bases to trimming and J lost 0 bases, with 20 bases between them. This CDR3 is CASGRNPLGGVNTEAFF. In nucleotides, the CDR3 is TGTGCTAGTGGCCGGAACCCGCTGGGGGGAGTGAACACTGAAGCTTTCTTT. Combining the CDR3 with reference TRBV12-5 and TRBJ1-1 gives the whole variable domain DARVTQTPRHKVTEMGQEVTMRCQPILGHNTVFWYRQTMMQGLELLAYFRNRAPLDDSGMPKDRFSAEMPDATLATLKIQPSEPRDSAVYFCASGRNPLGGVNTEAFFGQGTRLTVV.